Sequencing of this T cell receptor (beta chain) was carried out in a study of blood T cell repertoires in COVID-19. Whole-study context: Specimens from acute and convalescent COVID-19 originated in the United States, Italy and Spain. The cDNA or gDNA used as material had been derived from T cells, B-cell-depleted T cells, or PBMCs.

How the authors handled the data: Researchers report that nucleated cell counts were estimated from reference gene primer amplification. Sequenced by immunoSEQ multiplex PCR; TCRdb stores in-frame clones only, minus some. V, J and clone size were drawn from that table, and D and trimming were deduced from the DNA. The sample has roughly 110,000 clones, roughly 84% seen once. Input material: peripheral blood. This receptor was taken from a human donor in a cohort sampled during active COVID-19.

CDR3 DNA sequence: TGTGCCAGTGAGGGGGACTATGGCTACACCTTC. Translation: CASEGDYGYTF. The chain combines TRBV19 with TRBJ1-2; a possible D gene is TRBD1 (6 bases). This CDR3 has 11 amino acids. Germline CDR1 is LNHDA and CDR2 is SQIVND (reference sequence). The germline V and J ends were trimmed by 8 bases and 3 bases, with 7 bases remaining between them. The entire variable domain, with the rest obtained from reference TRBV19 and TRBJ1-2, is as follows: DGGITQSPKYLFRKEGQNVTLSCEQNLNHDAMYWYRQDPGQGLRLIYYSQIVNDFQKGDIAEGYSVSREKKESFPLTVTSAQKNPTAFYLCASEGDYGYTFGSGTRLTVV.